The 15 T cell receptor beta chains in this list originate from one sample, sequenced in a study of T-cell memory formation after mild COVID-19. TCRdb recomputed calls from the 5' RACE reads with MiXCR, one row per CDR3 protein. The sample has approximately 440,000 distinct CDR3 sequences; 20% are singletons. The sequenced sample was PBMCs or a T cell subset sorted from them (not recorded which). The receptors originated from an adult woman who had mild COVID-19 (a few samples of this study predate the infection). Cell type and time point are not known.

The chain links TRBV7-9 to TRBJ2-1; 9 positions match TRBD1. The CDR3 is 15 residues long. Trimming took 4 bases from V and 10 from J; bases not matched to a gene: 11. CDR1 and CDR2 (germline): SEHNR, FQNEAQ (reference sequence). CDR3 coding DNA: TGTGCCAGCAGCTCCCGGGATGACAGGGGGTCGGAGCAGTTCTTC. Residues: CASSSRDDRGSEQFF.

The chain recombines TRBV4-1 with TRBJ2-3; D gene uncertain. This CDR3 contains 14 residues. V lost 2 bases and J 3 bases, leaving 9 bases between the germline ends. The germline V gene has CDR1 MGHRA and CDR2 YSYEKL. The CDR3 DNA sequence: TGCGCCAGCAGCCAACTGACTGTTACAGATACGCAGTATTTT. Encoded protein: CASSQLTVTDTQYF.

This CDR3 reads CATQGFGYTF. DNA for the CDR3: TGTGCCACCCAGGGGTTCGGCTACACCTTC. The chain is built from TRBV2 and TRBJ1-2; a weak D match, TRBD1 (6 bases). With 10 bases removed from V and 8 bases from J, the gap between germline ends came to 11 bases. This CDR3 comprises 10 residues. The V gene's germline CDR1 is SNHLY and CDR2 FYNNEI.

The chain carries TRBV7-2 and TRBJ1-2; D gene uncertain. This CDR3 is 13 amino acids long. The germline V gene encodes CDR1 SGHTA and CDR2 FQGNSA. The germline V and J ends were trimmed by 5 bases and 1 base, with 8 bases remaining between them. CDR3 loop: CASSPRSNYGYTF. The CDR3 bases are TGTGCCAGCAGCCCACGCAGTAACTATGGCTACACCTTC.

V usage is TRBV5-4 and J usage is TRBJ2-1; no reliable D call. CDR3 length: 12 amino acids. Germline CDR1 and CDR2: SGHNT and YYREEE (reference sequence). V shed 4 bases and J shed 14 bases, with 16 bases lying between them. DNA for the CDR3: TGTGCCAGCAGCCCCTTAGGCAGCCCGGAGTTCTTC. It yields the protein CASSPLGSPEFF. The full variable domain, its missing parts supplied by reference TRBV5-4 and TRBJ2-1, is ETGVTQSPTHLIKTRGQQVTLRCSSQSGHNTVSWYQQALGQGPQFIFQYYREEENGRGNFPPRFSGLQFPNYSSELNVNALELDDSALYLCASSPLGSPEFFGPGTRLTVL.

This chain uses TRBV7-9 with TRBJ2-7, with unresolved D. Per the germline V gene, CDR1 is SEHNR and CDR2 is FQNEAQ (reference sequence). V dropped 1 base and J dropped 1 base, with 8 bases sitting between them. CDR3 length: 14 amino acids. For the CDR3, the DNA is TGTGCCAGCAGCTTAGTGGGAAAATCCTACGAGCAGTACTTC. It is translated as CASSLVGKSYEQYF.

This clonotype came up a few times. CDR3 DNA: TGTGCCAGCAGCTTAATTACTGGCGGAGGCACCGGCACAGATACGCAGTATTTT. Its protein product is CASSLITGGGTGTDTQYF. The gene calls are TRBV7-9 and TRBJ2-3, with a tentative D call TRBD2 (5 bases). CDR3 length: 18 amino acids. Trimming removed 2 bases at V and 1 base at J, with 19 bases between. CDR1 and CDR2 from the germline V gene are SEHNR and FQNEAQ (reference sequence).

This clonotype was seen a few times. This chain uses TRBV7-2 with TRBJ1-6; tentatively, D is TRBD1 (6 bases). V gave up 4 bases and J gave up 5 bases, with 12 bases separating them. The CDR3 runs 15 residues. The germline V gene encodes CDR1 SGHTA and CDR2 FQGNSA. The DNA for the CDR3 is TGTGCCAGCAGCTCATGGACAGCCGATAATTCACCCCTCCACTTT. It codes for CASSSWTADNSPLHF.

The chain uses TRBV20-1 and TRBJ1-5, with D unclear. The germline V gene has CDR1 DFQATT and CDR2 SNEGSKA (reference sequence). This CDR3 region has 13 residues. V lost 5 bases to trimming and J lost 2 bases, with 10 bases between them. The CDR3 DNA is TGCAGTGCTGGCATCGGGGGCAATCAGCCCCAGCATTTT. Protein product: CSAGIGGNQPQHF.

This clonotype was observed a few times. The CDR3 loop is CASSVAGGPGNEQYF. The CDR3 DNA is TGTGCCAGCAGCGTAGCAGGGGGGCCGGGCAACGAGCAGTACTTC. The chain couples TRBV9 to TRBJ2-7; a weak D match, TRBD1 (7 bases). The germline gives CDR1 SGDLS, CDR2 YYNGEE. The V gene lost 0 bases and the J gene lost 5 bases, with 15 bases spanning the gap. There are 15 residues in the CDR3.

Only a few counts were recorded for this clonotype. The rearrangement links TRBV29-1 to TRBJ1-1; D ambiguous. The CDR3 is 16 amino acids. Germline lookup yields CDR1 SQVTM and CDR2 ANQGSEA. V was trimmed by 7 bases and J by 2 bases, leaving 23 bases between them. The CDR3 sequence: CSAMARGGTGNTEAFF. The CDR3 DNA reads TGCAGCGCGATGGCCCGAGGCGGCACGGGTAACACTGAAGCTTTCTTT.

The CDR3 region has the DNA TGTGCCAGCAGAACAGAAAACACCATATATTTT. Translating it yields CASRTENTIYF. The chain links TRBV7-9 to TRBJ1-3, with unresolved D. The V gene's germline CDR1 is SEHNR and CDR2 FQNEAQ (reference sequence). CDR3 length: 11 residues. V was cut by 6 bases and J by 6 bases, with 6 bases left in between.

The genes are TRBV9 and TRBJ2-1, with D perhaps TRBD2 (6 bases). Per germline, CDR1 SGDLS and CDR2 YYNGEE. CDR3 length: 14 amino acids. V dropped 2 bases and J dropped 7 bases, with 13 bases sitting between them. Here the CDR3 reads CASSVDARGNEQFF. The CDR3 bases are TGTGCCAGCAGCGTGGACGCGCGGGGTAATGAGCAGTTCTTC.

There are many counts of this clonotype. J is TRBJ2-1 and V is TRBV9; 8 bases map to TRBD2. CDR1 and CDR2 (germline): SGDLS, YYNGEE. This CDR3 spans 15 amino acids. The junction had 3 bases not matched to a gene; V was cut back by 2 bases and J by 2 bases. The CDR3 bases are TGTGCCAGCAGCGTGAGCGGGAGTCCCTACAATGAGCAGTTCTTC. Protein sequence: CASSVSGSPYNEQFF.

The V and J genes are TRBV27 and TRBJ1-1; the match to TRBD1 covers 8 bases. Germline loops: CDR1 MNHEY, CDR2 SMNVEV (reference sequence). V trimming: 6 bases; J trimming: 5 bases; junction bases outside the gene matches: 11. The CDR3 is 15 residues long. CDR3 amino acids: CASSTPRQGRTEAFF. Here the CDR3 DNA reads TGTGCCAGCAGCACACCTCGACAGGGGCGGACTGAAGCTTTCTTT.